Here is one T cell receptor (beta chain) with its context. The antigen is undetermined. A second PCR of roughly 7 to 11 cycles used a sample-barcoded 5' primer and a J-beta primer mix. Each of the cDNA molecules was tagged by a template-switch adaptor with 12 random nucleotides. A single record per CDR3 protein comes from TCRdb applying MiXCR to the 5' RACE reads. Among 780,000 or so distinct CDR3 sequences listed, approximately 25% were seen once. Between the trimmed V and J ends, which lost 2 bases and 10 bases, there was a span of 12 bases. Germline loops: CDR1 LGHNA, CDR2 YSLEER. This CDR3 has 13 amino acids. The data belong to a study of blood T cells in healthy people across ages. Study-level points and caveats: Getting older went along with TCR beta diversity per million T cells dropping roughly linearly.

These same data were also listed under a study on T cells of mothers and their children. That paper adds: A few healthy Caucasian mothers served as donors, and their six children did as well. Mothers yielded over 9.5 million CDR3 reads, children 2.5 million to 3.5 million each.

The chain combines TRBV4-3 with TRBJ2-1; no clear D gene. This clonotype was sampled from a boy younger than 18 in good health. The sample consisted of blood. The CDR3 nucleotides read TGCGCCAGCAGCCAATCCCTCCGATACGAGCAGTTCTTC. It translates to CASSQSLRYEQFF.